Below, one T cell receptor (beta chain) is given with its context. Its antigen is unknown. The germline V gene has CDR1 WNHNN and CDR2 SYGVQD (reference sequence). V gave up 7 bases and J gave up 3 bases, with 13 bases separating them. CDR3 length: 13 residues. The data were taken from a study of PD-1 blockade in classical Hodgkin lymphoma. Notes on the study in general: Exclusion covered patients beginning nivolumab under 1 year post-ASCT. It was among complete responders that baseline diversity resembled that of newly diagnosed patients.

With no exception, relapse followed autologous stem cell transplantation in all patients, and brentuximab vedotin exposure varied. Data came from immunoSEQ multiplex PCR; TCRdb stores just in-frame clones and leaves some out. The sample carries some 13,000 clones, roughly 84% recorded once. This material consisted of peripheral blood mononuclear cells (PBMCs), taken at baseline. The chain recombines TRBV10-1 with TRBJ2-7; possibly TRBD1 for D (5 bases). This receptor was taken from a human donor with classical Hodgkin lymphoma. The CDR3 region has the DNA TGCGCCAGCACAACGGACAAGCGCTACGAGCAGTACTTC. Its translation: CASTTDKRYEQYF.